A selection of T cell receptor beta chains follows, all from one sample in a study of shared clonotypes between healthy human individuals. Some clones are missing from TCRdb's copy, which holds only in-frame ones; the method was immunoSEQ multiplex PCR. The repertoire holds hundreds of thousands of clones, roughly 95% seen once, with approximately 0.11% in the top ten. The sample was naive CD8+ T cells sorted from blood. The receptors were sampled from a woman in her twenties or thirties in good health. Each CDR3 is given with its conserved first and last residue. The order of the fields is D gene, V gene, CDR3 length, J gene, clone size, CDR3 protein, CDR3 DNA. The D gene is left open where the match is weak. Size is omitted from some rows. Given values are once, few, many or a class for expanded clones.

d_gene: TRBD1
v_gene: TRBV11-2
len: 17
j_gene: TRBJ1-3
abundance: .
CDR3aa: CASSLVLGGYSGNTIYF
CDR3nt: TGTGCCAGCAGCTTAGTTTTAGGGGGCTACTCTGGAAACACCATATATTTT

d_gene: TRBD2
v_gene: TRBV27
len: 16
j_gene: TRBJ2-7
abundance: .
CDR3aa: CASSPSPGGGIYEQYF
CDR3nt: TGTGCCAGCAGTCCGAGCCCCGGGGGAGGGATTTACGAGCAGTACTTC

d_gene: TRBD2
v_gene: TRBV7-8
len: 21
j_gene: TRBJ2-1
abundance: .
CDR3aa: CASSLEAGRERGRGRYNEQFF
CDR3nt: TGTGCCAGCAGCTTAGAGGCCGGACGGGAGCGGGGCCGTGGCCGCTACAATGAGCAGTTCTTC

d_gene: .
v_gene: TRBV7-9
len: 14
j_gene: TRBJ1-2
abundance: .
CDR3aa: CASSLDRTPGGYTF
CDR3nt: TGTGCCAGCAGCTTAGATCGGACCCCAGGAGGCTACACCTTC

d_gene: TRBD2
v_gene: TRBV7-8
len: 17
j_gene: TRBJ2-3
abundance: .
CDR3aa: CASSPTLAGGPTDTQYF
CDR3nt: TGTGCCAGCAGCCCGACTTTAGCGGGAGGGCCGACAGATACGCAGTATTTT

d_gene: .
v_gene: TRBV5-6
len: 11
j_gene: TRBJ2-3
abundance: .
CDR3aa: CASSRADTQYF
CDR3nt: TGTGCCAGCAGTCGGGCAGATACGCAGTATTTT

d_gene: .
v_gene: TRBV2
len: 15
j_gene: TRBJ2-7
abundance: .
CDR3aa: CASSQDGNFPYEQYF
CDR3nt: TGTGCCAGCAGCCAAGACGGAAACTTCCCCTACGAGCAGTACTTC

d_gene: TRBD2
v_gene: TRBV2
len: 15
j_gene: TRBJ2-7
abundance: .
CDR3aa: CASIRLADTSYEQYF
CDR3nt: TGTGCCAGCATCAGACTAGCGGACACCTCCTACGAGCAGTACTTC

d_gene: .
v_gene: TRBV28
len: 16
j_gene: TRBJ2-7
abundance: .
CDR3aa: CASSFTLTGGYYEQYF
CDR3nt: TGTGCCAGCAGTTTCACCCTCACCGGCGGCTACTACGAGCAGTACTTC

d_gene: TRBD2
v_gene: TRBV28
len: 15
j_gene: TRBJ2-7
abundance: once
CDR3aa: CASSFPLAGRYEQYF
CDR3nt: TGTGCCAGCAGTTTTCCCCTAGCGGGTCGCTACGAGCAGTACTTC

d_gene: .
v_gene: TRBV10-2
len: 14
j_gene: TRBJ2-3
abundance: .
CDR3aa: CASSDLASTDTQYF
CDR3nt: TGCGCCAGCAGTGATCTGGCGAGCACAGATACGCAGTATTTT

d_gene: .
v_gene: TRBV2
len: 14
j_gene: TRBJ2-7
abundance: .
CDR3aa: CASSHQDKTYEQYF
CDR3nt: TGTGCCAGCAGTCATCAGGACAAAACCTACGAGCAGTACTTC

d_gene: TRBD2
v_gene: TRBV4-2
len: 16
j_gene: TRBJ2-7
abundance: .
CDR3aa: CASSQAGRLAPYEQYF
CDR3nt: TGTGCCAGCAGCCAGGCGGGGAGACTAGCCCCCTACGAGCAGTACTTC

d_gene: .
v_gene: TRBV6-5
len: 13
j_gene: TRBJ1-5
abundance: .
CDR3aa: CASSYMGDQPQHF
CDR3nt: TGTGCCAGCAGTTACATGGGAGATCAGCCCCAGCATTTT

d_gene: TRBD1
v_gene: TRBV6-6
len: 10
j_gene: TRBJ1-2
abundance: .
CDR3aa: CASSGDRHYF
CDR3nt: TGTGCCAGCAGTGGGGACAGACACTACTTC

d_gene: TRBD1
v_gene: TRBV5-3
len: 11
j_gene: TRBJ2-7
abundance: .
CDR3aa: CASRQGWEQYF
CDR3nt: TGTGCCAGCAGACAGGGTTGGGAGCAGTACTTC

d_gene: .
v_gene: TRBV7-2
len: 13
j_gene: TRBJ1-3
abundance: .
CDR3aa: CASSLVEGNTIYF
CDR3nt: TGTGCCAGCAGCTTAGTGGAAGGAAACACCATATATTTT

d_gene: TRBD2
v_gene: TRBV2
len: 21
j_gene: TRBJ2-2
abundance: .
CDR3aa: CASSSPQVLAGERGDTGELFF
CDR3nt: TGTGCCAGCAGCTCCCCTCAGGTACTAGCGGGAGAGAGGGGGGACACCGGGGAGCTGTTTTTT

d_gene: TRBD1
v_gene: TRBV9
len: 14
j_gene: TRBJ1-1
abundance: .
CDR3aa: CASSVEGAGTEAFF
CDR3nt: TGTGCCAGCAGCGTGGAGGGGGCTGGGACTGAAGCTTTCTTT

d_gene: .
v_gene: TRBV9
len: 14
j_gene: TRBJ2-7
abundance: .
CDR3aa: CASSVAPGDYEQYF
CDR3nt: TGTGCCAGCAGCGTAGCTCCAGGAGACTACGAGCAGTACTTC

d_gene: TRBD2
v_gene: TRBV9
len: 15
j_gene: TRBJ2-7
abundance: .
CDR3aa: CASSVGTSATYEQYF
CDR3nt: TGTGCCAGCAGCGTCGGGACTAGCGCTACCTACGAGCAGTACTTC

d_gene: .
v_gene: TRBV5-1
len: 15
j_gene: TRBJ2-7
abundance: .
CDR3aa: CASSLVEGSSYEQYF
CDR3nt: TGCGCCAGCAGCTTGGTCGAGGGGAGCTCCTACGAGCAGTACTTC

d_gene: .
v_gene: TRBV5-6
len: 13
j_gene: TRBJ1-1
abundance: .
CDR3aa: CASSLTSEEEAFF
CDR3nt: TGTGCCAGCAGCCTTACTTCGGAGGAGGAAGCTTTCTTT

d_gene: TRBD2
v_gene: TRBV19
len: 16
j_gene: TRBJ2-7
abundance: .
CDR3aa: CASSIATGTSGYEQYF
CDR3nt: TGTGCCAGTAGTATAGCCACCGGGACTAGCGGCTACGAGCAGTACTTC

d_gene: .
v_gene: TRBV7-9
len: 14
j_gene: TRBJ2-3
abundance: .
CDR3aa: CASSSYDRTDTQYF
CDR3nt: TGTGCCAGCAGCTCGTACGATCGCACAGATACGCAGTATTTT

d_gene: .
v_gene: TRBV28
len: 15
j_gene: TRBJ1-1
abundance: .
CDR3aa: CASSLPSTGHTEAFF
CDR3nt: TGTGCCAGCAGTTTACCTAGTACAGGGCACACTGAAGCTTTCTTT

d_gene: TRBD2
v_gene: TRBV6-1
len: 16
j_gene: TRBJ2-1
abundance: once
CDR3aa: CASSGPPSGVYNEQFF
CDR3nt: TGTGCCAGCAGTGGACCACCTAGCGGGGTGTACAATGAGCAGTTCTTC

d_gene: TRBD2
v_gene: TRBV29-1
len: 18
j_gene: TRBJ2-1
abundance: .
CDR3aa: CSVDGGLLAGGSYNEQFF
CDR3nt: TGCAGCGTTGATGGGGGATTACTAGCGGGAGGCTCCTACAATGAGCAGTTCTTC

d_gene: .
v_gene: TRBV4-1
len: 17
j_gene: TRBJ2-7
abundance: once
CDR3aa: CASSQVPVGLATYEQYF
CDR3nt: TGCGCCAGCAGCCAAGTCCCCGTGGGGCTAGCTACCTACGAGCAGTACTTC

d_gene: TRBD1
v_gene: TRBV4-1
len: 13
j_gene: TRBJ1-2
abundance: .
CDR3aa: CASSQTGGGGYTF
CDR3nt: TGCGCCAGCAGCCAAACAGGGGGTGGCGGCTACACCTTC

d_gene: .
v_gene: TRBV5-6
len: 13
j_gene: TRBJ2-1
abundance: .
CDR3aa: CASSLGLRNEQFF
CDR3nt: TGTGCCAGCAGCTTGGGTCTGCGGAATGAGCAGTTCTTC

d_gene: .
v_gene: TRBV10-2
len: 16
j_gene: TRBJ2-2
abundance: .
CDR3aa: CASSGGGGTNTGELFF
CDR3nt: TGCGCCAGCAGTGGCGGAGGAGGGACCAACACCGGGGAGCTGTTTTTT

d_gene: .
v_gene: TRBV5-1
len: 15
j_gene: TRBJ2-7
abundance: .
CDR3aa: CASSIDQQWTYEQYF
CDR3nt: TGCGCCAGCAGCATCGACCAGCAGTGGACCTACGAGCAGTACTTC

d_gene: .
v_gene: TRBV27
len: 11
j_gene: TRBJ2-7
abundance: .
CDR3aa: CASSDYTEQYF
CDR3nt: TGTGCCAGCAGTGATTATACGGAGCAGTACTTC

d_gene: .
v_gene: TRBV28
len: 13
j_gene: TRBJ2-7
abundance: .
CDR3aa: CASSFSRANEQYF
CDR3nt: TGTGCCAGCAGTTTTTCTCGGGCAAACGAGCAGTACTTC

d_gene: .
v_gene: TRBV5-1
len: 14
j_gene: TRBJ2-2
abundance: .
CDR3aa: CASSLEWGTGELFF
CDR3nt: TGCGCCAGCAGCTTGGAATGGGGTACCGGGGAGCTGTTTTTT

d_gene: .
v_gene: TRBV5-1
len: 14
j_gene: TRBJ2-7
abundance: .
CDR3aa: CASSLAGGTYEQYF
CDR3nt: TGCGCCAGCAGCTTGGCCGGGGGCACCTACGAGCAGTACTTC

d_gene: .
v_gene: TRBV7-9
len: 15
j_gene: TRBJ2-7
abundance: .
CDR3aa: CASSETGTPSYEQYF
CDR3nt: TGTGCCAGCAGCGAAACCGGGACGCCATCCTACGAGCAGTACTTC

d_gene: TRBD2
v_gene: TRBV28
len: 16
j_gene: TRBJ2-7
abundance: .
CDR3aa: CASSLSPSGVSYEQYF
CDR3nt: TGTGCCAGCAGTTTAAGCCCTAGCGGGGTTTCCTACGAGCAGTACTTC

d_gene: TRBD2
v_gene: TRBV4-2
len: 16
j_gene: TRBJ2-7
abundance: .
CDR3aa: CASSTWTSGRNDEQYF
CDR3nt: TGTGCCAGCAGCACTTGGACTAGCGGGAGGAACGACGAGCAGTACTTC

d_gene: .
v_gene: TRBV9
len: 14
j_gene: TRBJ2-7
abundance: .
CDR3aa: CASSKADSFYEQYF
CDR3nt: TGTGCCAGCAGCAAAGCGGACAGTTTCTACGAGCAGTACTTC

d_gene: .
v_gene: TRBV30
len: 16
j_gene: TRBJ1-1
abundance: .
CDR3aa: CAWSVHPRELRTEAFF
CDR3nt: TGTGCCTGGAGTGTGCATCCCAGGGAGTTAAGGACTGAAGCTTTCTTT

d_gene: TRBD1
v_gene: TRBV9
len: 15
j_gene: TRBJ1-2
abundance: .
CDR3aa: CASSGAGQGVYGYTF
CDR3nt: TGTGCCAGCAGCGGAGCTGGACAGGGAGTCTATGGCTACACCTTC

d_gene: TRBD1
v_gene: TRBV29-1
len: 14
j_gene: TRBJ1-2
abundance: once
CDR3aa: CSVEVDRGFYGYTF
CDR3nt: TGCAGCGTTGAAGTTGACAGGGGGTTCTATGGCTACACCTTC

d_gene: .
v_gene: TRBV5-6
len: 13
j_gene: TRBJ2-7
abundance: once
CDR3aa: CASSLGRSYEQYF
CDR3nt: TGTGCCAGCAGCTTGGGGCGGTCCTACGAGCAGTACTTC

d_gene: .
v_gene: TRBV13
len: 12
j_gene: TRBJ2-3
abundance: once
CDR3aa: CASSRAPDTQYF
CDR3nt: TGTGCCAGCAGCCGCGCCCCAGATACGCAGTATTTT

d_gene: .
v_gene: TRBV10-1
len: 14
j_gene: TRBJ1-1
abundance: .
CDR3aa: CASSESAVNTEAFF
CDR3nt: TGCGCCAGCAGTGAGTCGGCGGTGAACACTGAAGCTTTCTTT

d_gene: .
v_gene: TRBV15
len: 16
j_gene: TRBJ2-7
abundance: once
CDR3aa: CATSIGEVRGPGEQYF
CDR3nt: TGTGCCACCAGCATTGGGGAGGTGCGAGGGCCTGGCGAGCAGTACTTC

d_gene: TRBD1
v_gene: TRBV15
len: 15
j_gene: TRBJ2-7
abundance: .
CDR3aa: CATSRGQGAFYEQYF
CDR3nt: TGTGCCACCAGCAGAGGCCAGGGGGCATTCTACGAGCAGTACTTC

d_gene: TRBD1
v_gene: TRBV6-6
len: 16
j_gene: TRBJ1-5
abundance: .
CDR3aa: CASSFRDRVDNQPQHF
CDR3nt: TGTGCCAGCAGTTTCCGGGACAGGGTTGACAATCAGCCCCAGCATTTT

d_gene: .
v_gene: TRBV5-1
len: 15
j_gene: TRBJ1-1
abundance: .
CDR3aa: CASSFFRGLNTEAFF
CDR3nt: TGCGCCAGCAGCTTTTTTCGGGGATTGAACACTGAAGCTTTCTTT

d_gene: TRBD1
v_gene: TRBV19
len: 12
j_gene: TRBJ2-7
abundance: .
CDR3aa: CATGGQDYEQYF
CDR3nt: TGTGCCACTGGGGGACAGGATTACGAGCAGTACTTC

d_gene: .
v_gene: TRBV7-6
len: 13
j_gene: TRBJ2-1
abundance: .
CDR3aa: CASSRTTASEQFF
CDR3nt: TGTGCCAGCAGCCGAACTACCGCCTCTGAGCAGTTCTTC

d_gene: TRBD2
v_gene: TRBV7-8
len: 16
j_gene: TRBJ2-7
abundance: .
CDR3aa: CASSNPGGRQDYEQYF
CDR3nt: TGTGCCAGCAGCAACCCGGGGGGGCGGCAGGACTACGAGCAGTACTTC

d_gene: .
v_gene: TRBV7-9
len: 13
j_gene: TRBJ1-1
abundance: .
CDR3aa: CASSLKGYTEAFF
CDR3nt: TGTGCCAGCAGCTTAAAAGGTTACACTGAAGCTTTCTTT